This T cell receptor (beta chain) comes out of a study of T cell responses to AZD1222 COVID-19 vaccine. Trimming left V 1 base short and J 0 bases short, with 7 bases between. The germline V gene has CDR1 LGHDT and CDR2 YNNKEL (reference sequence). This CDR3 spans 14 amino acids. In its sample, this clone was seen once. Some clones are missing from TCRdb's copy, which holds only in-frame ones; the method was immunoSEQ multiplex PCR. The sample lists 75,000 to 90,000 clones; 70% to 90% were seen once. The chain recombines TRBV3-1 (or the pseudogene TRBV3-2) with TRBJ2-7; unclear D gene. Sequenced material: peripheral blood, taken 28 days after the second AZD1222 dose. This clonotype was obtained from an adult who received the AZD1222 COVID-19 vaccine. The CDR3 loop reads CASSQGGLSYEQYF. CDR3 DNA sequence: TGTGCCAGCAGCCAAGGGGGTCTCTCCTACGAGCAGTACTTC.